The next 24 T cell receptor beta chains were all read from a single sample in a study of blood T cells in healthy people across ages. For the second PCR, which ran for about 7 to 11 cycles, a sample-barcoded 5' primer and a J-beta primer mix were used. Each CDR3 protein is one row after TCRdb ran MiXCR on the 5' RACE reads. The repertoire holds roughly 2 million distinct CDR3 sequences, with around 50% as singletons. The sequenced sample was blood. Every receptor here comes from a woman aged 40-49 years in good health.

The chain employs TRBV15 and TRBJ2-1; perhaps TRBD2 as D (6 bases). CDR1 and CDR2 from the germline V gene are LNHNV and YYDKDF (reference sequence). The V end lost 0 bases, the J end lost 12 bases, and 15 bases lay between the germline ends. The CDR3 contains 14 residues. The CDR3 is CATSRDRGAVGQFF. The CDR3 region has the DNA TGTGCCACCAGCAGAGATCGCGGGGCCGTGGGGCAGTTCTTC.

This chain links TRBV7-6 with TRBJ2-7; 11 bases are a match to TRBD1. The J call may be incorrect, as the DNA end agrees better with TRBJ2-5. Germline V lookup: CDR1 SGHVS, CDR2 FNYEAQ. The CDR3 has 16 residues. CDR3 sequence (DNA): TGTGCCAGCAGCCTAGGGACAGGGGGAAATGGGGAGACCCAGTACTTC. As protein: CASSLGTGGNGETQYF.

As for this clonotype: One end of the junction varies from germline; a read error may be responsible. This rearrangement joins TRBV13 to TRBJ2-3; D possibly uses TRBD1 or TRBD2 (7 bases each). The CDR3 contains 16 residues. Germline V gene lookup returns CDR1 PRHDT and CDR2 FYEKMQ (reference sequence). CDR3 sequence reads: CASSPNQGGGTDTQFF. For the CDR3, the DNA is TGTGCCAGCAGCCCCAACCAGGGAGGGGGCACAGATACGCAGTTTTTT. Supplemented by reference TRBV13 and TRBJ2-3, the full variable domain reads AAGVIQSPRHLIKEKRETATLKCYPIPRHDTVYWYQQGPGQDPQFLISFYEKMQSDKGSIPDRFSAQQFSDYHSELNMSSLELGDSALYFCASSPNQGGGTDTQFFGPGTRLTVL.

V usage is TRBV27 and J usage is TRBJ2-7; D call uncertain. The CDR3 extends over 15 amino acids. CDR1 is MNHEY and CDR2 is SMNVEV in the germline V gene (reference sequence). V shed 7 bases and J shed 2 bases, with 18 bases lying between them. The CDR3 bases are TGTGCCAGCACTCCGATGGGATCCGCCGCCTACGAGCAGTACTTC. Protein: CASTPMGSAAYEQYF.

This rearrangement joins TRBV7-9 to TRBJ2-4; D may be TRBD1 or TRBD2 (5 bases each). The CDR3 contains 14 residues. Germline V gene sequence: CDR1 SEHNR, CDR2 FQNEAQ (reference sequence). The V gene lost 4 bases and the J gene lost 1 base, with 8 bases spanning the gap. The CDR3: CASSWGKAKNIQYF. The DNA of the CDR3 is TGTGCCAGCAGCTGGGGGAAGGCCAAAAACATTCAGTACTTC.

The CDR3 region has the DNA TGCGCCAGCAGCCAAGACCCAGCGGGGGGATCCTACAATGAGCAGTTCTTC. Its translation is CASSQDPAGGSYNEQFF. The rearrangement links TRBV4-3 to TRBJ2-1; 9 bases are shared with TRBD2. The CDR3 consists of 17 residues. With V trimmed by 0 bases and J by 1 base, 4 bases remained unmatched. Germline loops: CDR1 LGHNA, CDR2 YSLEER.

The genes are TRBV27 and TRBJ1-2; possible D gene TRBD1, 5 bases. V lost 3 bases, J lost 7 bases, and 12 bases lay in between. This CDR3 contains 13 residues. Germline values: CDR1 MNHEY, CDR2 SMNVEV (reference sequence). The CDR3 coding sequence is TGTGCCAGCAGTTTCAGAGGGCAGGGTGGCTACACCTTC. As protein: CASSFRGQGGYTF.

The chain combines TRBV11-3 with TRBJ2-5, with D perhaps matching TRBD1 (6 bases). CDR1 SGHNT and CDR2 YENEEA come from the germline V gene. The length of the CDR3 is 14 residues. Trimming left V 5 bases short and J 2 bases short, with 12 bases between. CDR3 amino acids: CASSRDGQQETQYF. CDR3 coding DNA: TGTGCCAGCAGCCGAGATGGACAGCAAGAGACCCAGTACTTC.

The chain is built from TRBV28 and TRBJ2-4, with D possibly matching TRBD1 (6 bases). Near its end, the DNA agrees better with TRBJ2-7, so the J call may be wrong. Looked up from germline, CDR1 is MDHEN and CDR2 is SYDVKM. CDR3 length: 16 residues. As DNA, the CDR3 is TGTGCCAGCAGCCCGACAGGCGAAAGAATCTCCTACGAGCAGTACTTC. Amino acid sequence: CASSPTGERISYEQYF.

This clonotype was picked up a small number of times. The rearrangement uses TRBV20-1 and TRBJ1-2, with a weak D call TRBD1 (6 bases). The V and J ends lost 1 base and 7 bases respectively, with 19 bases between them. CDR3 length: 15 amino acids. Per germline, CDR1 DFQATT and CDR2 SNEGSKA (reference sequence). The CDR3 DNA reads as TGCAGTGCTAGAGGAAAGGCAGGGGCAGTAGGTGGCTACACCTTC. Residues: CSARGKAGAVGGYTF.

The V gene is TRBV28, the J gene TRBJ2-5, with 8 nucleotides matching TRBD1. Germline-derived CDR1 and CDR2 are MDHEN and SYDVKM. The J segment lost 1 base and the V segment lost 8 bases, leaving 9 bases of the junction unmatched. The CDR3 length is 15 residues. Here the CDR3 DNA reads TGTGCCAGCCATTCTTCCGGGACAGGCCAAGAGACCCAGTACTTC. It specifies CASHSSGTGQETQYF. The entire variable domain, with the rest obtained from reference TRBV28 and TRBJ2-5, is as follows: DVKVTQSSRYLVKRTGEKVFLECVQDMDHENMFWYRQDPGLGLRLIYFSYDVKMKEKGDIPEGYSVSREKKERFSLILESASTNQTSMYLCASHSSGTGQETQYFGPGTRLLVL.

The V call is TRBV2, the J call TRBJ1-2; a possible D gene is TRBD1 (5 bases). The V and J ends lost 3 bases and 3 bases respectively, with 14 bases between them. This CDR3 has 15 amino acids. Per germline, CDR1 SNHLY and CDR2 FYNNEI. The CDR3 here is CASSEVGQGYYGYTF. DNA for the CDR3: TGTGCCAGCAGTGAGGTGGGGCAGGGCTACTATGGCTACACCTTC.

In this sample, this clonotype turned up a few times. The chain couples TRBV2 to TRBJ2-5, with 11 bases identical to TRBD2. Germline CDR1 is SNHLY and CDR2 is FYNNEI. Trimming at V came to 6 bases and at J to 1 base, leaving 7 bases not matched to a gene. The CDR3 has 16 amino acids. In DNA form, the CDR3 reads TGTGCCAGCAGGCCGAGACTAGCGGGGAGCCAAGAGACCCAGTACTTC. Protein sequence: CASRPRLAGSQETQYF.

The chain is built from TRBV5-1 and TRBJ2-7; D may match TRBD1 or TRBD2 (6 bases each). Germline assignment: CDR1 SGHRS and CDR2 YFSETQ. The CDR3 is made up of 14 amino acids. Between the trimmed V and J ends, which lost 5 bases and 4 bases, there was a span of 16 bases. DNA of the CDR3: TGCGCCAGCAGTAGGGGGGCCTTAGGGTACGAGCAGTACTTC. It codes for CASSRGALGYEQYF. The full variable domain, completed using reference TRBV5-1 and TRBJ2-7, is KAGVTQTPRYLIKTRGQQVTLSCSPISGHRSVSWYQQTPGQGLQFLFEYFSETQRNKGNFPGRFSGRQFSNSRSEMNVSTLELGDSALYLCASSRGALGYEQYFGPGTRLTVT.

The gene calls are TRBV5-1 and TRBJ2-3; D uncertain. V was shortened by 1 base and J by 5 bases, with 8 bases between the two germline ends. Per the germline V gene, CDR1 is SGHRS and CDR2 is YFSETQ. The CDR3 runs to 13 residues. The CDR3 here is CASSLRVGDTQYF. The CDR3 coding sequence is TGCGCCAGCAGCTTGAGGGTCGGAGATACGCAGTATTTT.

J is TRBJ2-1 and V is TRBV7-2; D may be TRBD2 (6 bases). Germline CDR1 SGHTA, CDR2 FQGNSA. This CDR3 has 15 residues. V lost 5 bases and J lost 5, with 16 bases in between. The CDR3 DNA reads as TGTGCCAGCAGCACCATTGTGGCGGGAAACAATGAGCAGTTCTTC. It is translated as CASSTIVAGNNEQFF.

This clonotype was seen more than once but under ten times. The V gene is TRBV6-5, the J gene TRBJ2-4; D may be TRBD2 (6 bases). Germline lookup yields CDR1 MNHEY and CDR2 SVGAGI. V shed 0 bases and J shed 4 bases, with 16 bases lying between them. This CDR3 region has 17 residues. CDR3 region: CASSYSPSGSVKNIQYF. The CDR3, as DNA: TGTGCCAGCAGTTACTCACCCTCCGGGAGTGTAAAAAACATTCAGTACTTC.

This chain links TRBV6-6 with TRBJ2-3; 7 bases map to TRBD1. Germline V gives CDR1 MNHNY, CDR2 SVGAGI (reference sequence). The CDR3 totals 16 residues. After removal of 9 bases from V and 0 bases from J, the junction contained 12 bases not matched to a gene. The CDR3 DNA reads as TGTGCCAGATCCGCCGGGACAGTACTTAGCACAGATACGCAGTATTTT. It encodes CARSAGTVLSTDTQYF.

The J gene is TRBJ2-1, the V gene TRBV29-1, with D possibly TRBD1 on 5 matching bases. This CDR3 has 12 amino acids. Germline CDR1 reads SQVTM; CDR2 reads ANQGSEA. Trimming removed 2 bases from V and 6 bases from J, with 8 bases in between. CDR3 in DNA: TGCAGCGTTGAATTCAGGGTCAATGAGCAGTTCTTC. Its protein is CSVEFRVNEQFF.

The CDR3 nucleotides are TGCGCCAGCAGCTCGGCACAATTCCAAGAGACCCAGTACTTC. This encodes CASSSAQFQETQYF. The chain is built from TRBV5-1 and TRBJ2-5, with unresolved D. The germline CDR1 and CDR2 sequences are SGHRS and YFSETQ. V was shortened by 3 bases and J by 1 base, with 10 bases between the two germline ends. This CDR3 spans 14 amino acids.

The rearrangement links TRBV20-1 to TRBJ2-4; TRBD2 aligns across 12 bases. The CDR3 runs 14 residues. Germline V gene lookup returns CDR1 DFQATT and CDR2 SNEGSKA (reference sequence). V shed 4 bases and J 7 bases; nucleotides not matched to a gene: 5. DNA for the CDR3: TGCAGTGCTACCCTAGCGGGGGGGCCGAACATTCAGTACTTC. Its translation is CSATLAGGPNIQYF.

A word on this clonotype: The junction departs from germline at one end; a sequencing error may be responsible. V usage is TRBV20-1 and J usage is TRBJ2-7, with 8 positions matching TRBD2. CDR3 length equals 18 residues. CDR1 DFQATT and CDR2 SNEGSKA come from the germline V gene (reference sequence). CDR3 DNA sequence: TGCGGTGCTAGGCCCCCGGGACTAGTGGGGGGTTTAACCTACGAGCAGTACTTC. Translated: CGARPPGLVGGLTYEQYF.

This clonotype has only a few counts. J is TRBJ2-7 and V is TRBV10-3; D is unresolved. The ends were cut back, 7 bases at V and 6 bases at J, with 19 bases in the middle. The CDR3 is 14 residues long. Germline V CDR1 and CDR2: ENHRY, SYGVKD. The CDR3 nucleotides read TGTGCCATCAAAGGGTCGGTCGGGCCGAGCGAGCAGTACTTC. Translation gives CAIKGSVGPSEQYF.

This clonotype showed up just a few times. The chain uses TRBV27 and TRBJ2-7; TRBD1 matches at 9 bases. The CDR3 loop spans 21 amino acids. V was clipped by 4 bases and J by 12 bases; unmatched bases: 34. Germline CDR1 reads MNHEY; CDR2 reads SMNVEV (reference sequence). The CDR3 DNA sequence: TGTGCCAGCAGTTGCCCCAAAGAGGACAGGGGAAGACTCTCGCCCCTCTATACTCTGTACTTC. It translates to CASSCPKEDRGRLSPLYTLYF.